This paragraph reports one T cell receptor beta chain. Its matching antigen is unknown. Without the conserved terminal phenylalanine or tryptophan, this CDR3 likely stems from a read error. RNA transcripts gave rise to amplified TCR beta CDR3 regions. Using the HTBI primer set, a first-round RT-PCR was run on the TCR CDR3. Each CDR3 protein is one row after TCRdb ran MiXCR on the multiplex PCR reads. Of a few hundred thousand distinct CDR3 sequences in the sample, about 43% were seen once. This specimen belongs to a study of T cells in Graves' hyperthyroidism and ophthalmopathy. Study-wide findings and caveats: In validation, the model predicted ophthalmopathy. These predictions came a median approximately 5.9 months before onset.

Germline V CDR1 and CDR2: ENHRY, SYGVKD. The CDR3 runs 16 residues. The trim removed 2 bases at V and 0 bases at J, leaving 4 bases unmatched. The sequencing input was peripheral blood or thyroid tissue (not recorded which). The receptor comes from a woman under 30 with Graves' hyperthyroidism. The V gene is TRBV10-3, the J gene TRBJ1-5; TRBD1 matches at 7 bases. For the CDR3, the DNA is TGTGCCATCAGTGAGACAGGGGACTATAGCAATCAGCCCCAGCATCTT. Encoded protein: CAISETGDYSNQPQHL.